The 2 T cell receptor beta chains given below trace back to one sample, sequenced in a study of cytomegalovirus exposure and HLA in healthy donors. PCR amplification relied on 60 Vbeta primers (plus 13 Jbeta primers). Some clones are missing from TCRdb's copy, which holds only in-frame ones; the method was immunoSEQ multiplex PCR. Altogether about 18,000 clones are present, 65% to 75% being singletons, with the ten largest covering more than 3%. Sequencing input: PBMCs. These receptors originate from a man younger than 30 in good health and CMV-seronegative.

CDR3 region: CASSGQSRGRLTEAFF. In DNA, the CDR3 is TGTGCCAGCAGTGGCCAATCTAGGGGCCGTTTGACGGAAGCTTTCTTT. This sequence joins TRBV25-1 and TRBJ1-1, with a weak D call TRBD1 (5 bases). The CDR3 is made up of 16 amino acids. Per the germline V gene, CDR1 is MGHDK and CDR2 is SYGVNS. V lost 4 bases and J lost 8, with 23 bases in between. Drawing the rest from reference TRBV25-1 and TRBJ1-1, the complete variable domain is EADIYQTPRYLVIGTGKKITLECSQTMGHDKMYWYQQDPGMELHLIHYSYGVNSTEKGDLSSESTVSRIRTEHFPLTLESARPSHTSQYLCASSGQSRGRLTEAFFGQGTRLTVV.

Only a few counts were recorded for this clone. The CDR3 DNA sequence: TGTGCCAGCATCCCAGGGGGCCCAGGAAACACCATATATTTT. Amino acids: CASIPGGPGNTIYF. The gene calls are TRBV28 and TRBJ1-3; 8 bases are a match to TRBD1. The V gene's germline CDR1 is MDHEN and CDR2 SYDVKM. The CDR3 sequence is 14 residues long. J lost 4 bases, V lost 7 bases, and 6 bases had no gene match.